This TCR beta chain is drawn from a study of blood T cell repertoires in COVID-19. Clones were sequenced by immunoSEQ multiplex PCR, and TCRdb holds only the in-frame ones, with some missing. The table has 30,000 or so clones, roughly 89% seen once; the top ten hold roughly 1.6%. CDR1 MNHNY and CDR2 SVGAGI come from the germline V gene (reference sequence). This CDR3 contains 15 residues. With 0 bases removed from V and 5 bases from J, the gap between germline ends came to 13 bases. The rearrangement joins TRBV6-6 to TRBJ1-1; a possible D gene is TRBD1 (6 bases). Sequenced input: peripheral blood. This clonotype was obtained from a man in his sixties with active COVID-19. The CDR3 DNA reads TGTGCCAGCAGTTACTCGACAGGTTTGGGGACTGAAGCTTTCTTT. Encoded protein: CASSYSTGLGTEAFF.